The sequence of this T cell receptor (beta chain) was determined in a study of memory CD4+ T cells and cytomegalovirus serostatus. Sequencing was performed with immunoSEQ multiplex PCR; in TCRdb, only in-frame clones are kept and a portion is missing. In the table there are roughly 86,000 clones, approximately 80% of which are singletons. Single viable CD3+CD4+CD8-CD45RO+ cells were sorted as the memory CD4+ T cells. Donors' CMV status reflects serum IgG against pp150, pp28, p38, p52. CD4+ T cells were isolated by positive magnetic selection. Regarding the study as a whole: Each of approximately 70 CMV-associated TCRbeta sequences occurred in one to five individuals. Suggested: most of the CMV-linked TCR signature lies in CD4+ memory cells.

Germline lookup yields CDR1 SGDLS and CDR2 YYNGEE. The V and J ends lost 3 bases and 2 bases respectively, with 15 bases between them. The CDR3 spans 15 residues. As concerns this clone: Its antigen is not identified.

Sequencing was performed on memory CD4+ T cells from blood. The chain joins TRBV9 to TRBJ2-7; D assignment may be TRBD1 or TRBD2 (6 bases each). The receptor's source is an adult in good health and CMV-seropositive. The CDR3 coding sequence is TGTGCCAGCAGCGCGGGGGCAGGGGACGCCTACGAGCAGTACTTC. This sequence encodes CASSAGAGDAYEQYF.